This T cell receptor (beta chain) was documented in a study of molecular identifiers for immune sequencing clone quantification. This clonotype was found many times. Per germline, CDR1 SNHLY and CDR2 FYNNEI. This CDR3 has 16 amino acids. V dropped 3 bases and J dropped 8 bases, with 19 bases sitting between them. MiXCR was run by TCRdb on the PCR reads, yielding one entry per CDR3 protein. The top ten hold approximately 0.9% of the sample, which has about 640,000 distinct CDR3 sequences, less than 20% seen once. The sample consisted of naive CD8+ T cells from blood, with Jurkat cell RNA spiked in. The subset: FACS-sorted CD8+CD4-CCR7+CD45RA+ naive T cells. This sequence was found in a human donor in good health. Some libraries in this study had Jurkat cell RNA spiked in. The chain uses TRBV2 and TRBJ1-4; D unresolved. The CDR3 nucleotides read TGTGCCAGCAGTGATGATGGGAGGGATAATGTAGAAAAACTGTTTTTT. It translates to CASSDDGRDNVEKLFF.